These 18 T cell receptor beta chains came from one sample sequenced in a study of cytomegalovirus exposure and HLA in healthy donors. The study ran its PCR with 60 Vbeta and 13 Jbeta primers. Clones were sequenced by immunoSEQ multiplex PCR, and TCRdb holds only the in-frame ones, with some missing. The sample holds some 180,000 clones, 70% to 90% seen once. Sequenced: PBMCs. All receptors come from a man aged 30 to 39 in good health and CMV-seropositive.

V usage is TRBV15 and J usage is TRBJ2-5; D may be TRBD2 (5 bases). CDR3 length: 19 amino acids. CDR1 is LNHNV, CDR2 YYDKDF, per germline (reference sequence). The V end was cut by 0 bases, the J end by 4 bases, with 24 bases between. CDR3 sequence reads: CATSRDKTAGPGYRETQYF. The DNA for the CDR3 is TGTGCCACCAGCAGAGATAAGACCGCCGGGCCGGGATACCGAGAGACCCAGTACTTC.

The rearrangement links TRBV9 to TRBJ2-1, with a weak D call TRBD2 (6 bases). V was clipped by 3 bases and J by 0 bases, with 10 bases between them. The CDR3 spans 15 residues. Germline-derived CDR1 and CDR2 are SGDLS and YYNGEE. The CDR3 protein is CASSAIADSYNEQFF. The CDR3, as DNA: TGTGCCAGCAGCGCCATAGCGGACTCCTACAATGAGCAGTTCTTC.

This clone was found a few times. This chain uses TRBV29-1 with TRBJ2-5; D is ambiguous. Trimming took off 7 bases at V and 2 bases at J, with 11 bases between the two ends. CDR1 is SQVTM and CDR2 is ANQGSEA in the germline V gene. The CDR3 loop spans 12 amino acids. CDR3 sequence reads: CSARVQQETQYF. The CDR3 bases are TGCAGCGCCCGAGTACAGCAAGAGACCCAGTACTTC.

The sample holds one count of this clone. V and J are TRBV4-1 and TRBJ1-3; 8 nucleotides agree with TRBD1. V was clipped by 0 bases and J by 2 bases; unmatched bases: 3. Germline V gives CDR1 MGHRA, CDR2 YSYEKL. This CDR3 is built from 16 residues. For the CDR3, the DNA is TGCGCCAGCAGCCAAGACGGACAGGGAGCTGGAAACACCATATATTTT. This translates into CASSQDGQGAGNTIYF.

In nucleotides, the CDR3 is TGTGCCAGCAGCCATGGACAGACAACTAATGAAAAACTGTTTTTT. It encodes CASSHGQTTNEKLFF. The chain is built from TRBV5-6 and TRBJ1-4, with D maybe TRBD1 (6 bases). This CDR3 contains 15 residues. Germline V gene data show CDR1 as SGHDT and CDR2 as YYEEEE. With 4 bases removed from V and 0 bases from J, the gap between germline ends came to 10 bases. Looking up the rest from reference TRBV5-6 and TRBJ1-4 gives the full variable domain: DAGVTQSPTHLIKTRGQQVTLRCSPKSGHDTVSWYQQALGQGPQFIFQYYEEEERQRGNFPDRFSGHQFPNYSSELNVNALLLGDSALYLCASSHGQTTNEKLFFGSGTQLSVL.

The genes are TRBV7-2 and TRBJ2-3; perhaps TRBD1 as D (5 bases). Trimming took off 1 base at V and 0 bases at J, with 8 bases between the two ends. The CDR3 loop spans 15 amino acids. Looked up from germline, CDR1 is SGHTA and CDR2 is FQGNSA. This CDR3 is CASSLVGQSTDTQYF. CDR3 DNA sequence: TGTGCCAGCAGCTTAGTAGGACAAAGCACAGATACGCAGTATTTT.

The rearrangement links TRBV13 to TRBJ2-2; tentatively, D is TRBD2 (5 bases). The CDR3 consists of 15 residues. Germline CDR1 and CDR2: PRHDT and FYEKMQ (reference sequence). V lost 5 bases and J 5 bases, leaving 15 bases between the germline ends. The CDR3 loop is CASSPSGEGTGELFF. Here the CDR3 DNA reads TGTGCCAGCAGCCCCAGCGGAGAGGGAACCGGGGAGCTGTTTTTT.

The table lists this clone with a count of one. This chain joins TRBV7-2 and TRBJ2-2, with D unclear. The germline V gene encodes CDR1 SGHTA and CDR2 FQGNSA. V was pared by 1 base and J by 2 bases, with 8 bases between. This CDR3 spans 15 amino acids. CDR3 nucleotide sequence: TGTGCCAGCAGCTTAGTTCCTAGAAACACCGGGGAGCTGTTTTTT. This encodes CASSLVPRNTGELFF.

Here the CDR3 reads CSSTLTGPNEQYV. The DNA of the CDR3 is TGTTCCAGCACCCTTACAGGGCCCAACGAGCAGTACGTC. The V call is TRBV7-9, the J call TRBJ2-7; possibly TRBD1 for D (6 bases). The CDR3 is made up of 13 amino acids. The V gene's germline CDR1 is SEHNR and CDR2 FQNEAQ (reference sequence).

This clone was detected once. This chain connects TRBV4-2 to TRBJ1-1; D gene ambiguous. Germline lookup yields CDR1 LGHNA and CDR2 YNFKEQ. The CDR3 covers 11 residues. Trimming removed 1 base at V and 8 bases at J, with 5 bases between. In DNA form, the CDR3 reads TGTGCCAGCAGCCAAGCCGAGGAAGCTTTCTTT. Residues: CASSQAEEAFF.

The chain recombines TRBV7-2 with TRBJ2-1; 10 bases align to TRBD1. Trimming removed 4 bases from V and 8 bases from J; junction bases left unmatched: 8. Per the germline V gene, CDR1 is SGHTA and CDR2 is FQGNSA. The CDR3 consists of 15 residues. DNA of the CDR3: TGTGCCAGCAGCTCCGATGGGACAGGGGCCTATGAGCAGTTCTTC. This gives the protein CASSSDGTGAYEQFF.

The CDR3 region has the DNA TGTGCCAGCAGAGAACGCCTAACAGGGCAGCAGTTCTTC. Its translation is CASRERLTGQQFF. The V gene is TRBV7-9, the J gene TRBJ2-1; possible D gene TRBD1, 6 bases. V lost 6 bases and J 11 bases, leaving 17 bases between the germline ends. The CDR3 length is 13 residues. Germline V gene lookup returns CDR1 SEHNR and CDR2 FQNEAQ (reference sequence). The entire variable domain, with the rest obtained from reference TRBV7-9 and TRBJ2-1, is as follows: DTGVSQNPRHKITKRGQNVTFRCDPISEHNRLYWYRQTLGQGPEFLTYFQNEAQLEKSRLLSDRFSAERPKGSFSTLEIQRTEQGDSAMYLCASRERLTGQQFFGPGTRLTVL.

The chain combines TRBV11-2 with TRBJ2-7; TRBD2 aligns across 13 bases. The germline V gene encodes CDR1 SGHAT and CDR2 FQNNGV. The junction had 14 bases not matched to a gene; V was cut back by 5 bases and J by 7 bases. This CDR3 has 17 amino acids. The CDR3, as DNA: TGTGCCAGCAGCCACCGGGATGGACTAGCGGGAGTCGGGGAGCAGTACTTC. Translating it yields CASSHRDGLAGVGEQYF.

V is TRBV21-1 and J is TRBJ2-5; the D call TRBD1 from the table was never checked on the DNA. TRBV21-1 corresponds to a pseudogene. This CDR3 contains 15 residues. CDR3 sequence reads: CASSKKTRGQETQYF. In nucleotides, the CDR3 is TGTGCCAGCAGCAAAAAGACCAGGGGACAAGAGACCCAGTACTTC.

The chain carries TRBV2 and TRBJ1-5; D may be TRBD1 (5 bases). The V end was cut by 4 bases, the J end by 2 bases, with 9 bases between. The germline V gene encodes CDR1 SNHLY and CDR2 FYNNEI. The CDR3 is made up of 14 amino acids. CDR3 sequence: CASSAQGGNQPQHF. CDR3 nucleotides: TGTGCCAGCAGTGCCCAGGGCGGCAATCAGCCCCAGCATTTT.

The V call is TRBV7-9, the J call TRBJ2-5; perhaps TRBD1 as D (5 bases). CDR1 and CDR2 (germline): SEHNR, FQNEAQ (reference sequence). V lost 2 bases and J lost 2, with 24 bases in between. This CDR3 region has 19 residues. CDR3 DNA sequence: TGTGCCAGCAGCTTACTCTCCTACAGGCAGGGATCAGCACAAGAGACCCAGTACTTC. Residues: CASSLLSYRQGSAQETQYF.

This chain connects TRBV6-6 to TRBJ1-2, with a tentative D call TRBD1 (6 bases). CDR1 and CDR2 (germline): MNHNY, SVGAGI (reference sequence). CDR3 length: 15 residues. The V gene lost 2 bases and the J gene lost 4 bases, with 14 bases spanning the gap. CDR3 residues: CASSYGGGAPYGYTF. In DNA form, the CDR3 reads TGTGCCAGCAGTTACGGGGGGGGCGCCCCCTATGGCTACACCTTC.

This clone was counted once. Other DNA sequences in this specimen translate into the identical CDR3. V gene TRBV18 combines with J gene TRBJ2-5, with a weak D call TRBD2 (6 bases). This CDR3 is built from 13 residues. The germline gives CDR1 KGHSH, CDR2 LQKENI. V lost 1 base to trimming and J lost 4 bases, with 7 bases between them. The CDR3 DNA reads TGTGCCAGCTCACCACAGGGAGGAGAGACCCAGTACTTC. Protein sequence: CASSPQGGETQYF.